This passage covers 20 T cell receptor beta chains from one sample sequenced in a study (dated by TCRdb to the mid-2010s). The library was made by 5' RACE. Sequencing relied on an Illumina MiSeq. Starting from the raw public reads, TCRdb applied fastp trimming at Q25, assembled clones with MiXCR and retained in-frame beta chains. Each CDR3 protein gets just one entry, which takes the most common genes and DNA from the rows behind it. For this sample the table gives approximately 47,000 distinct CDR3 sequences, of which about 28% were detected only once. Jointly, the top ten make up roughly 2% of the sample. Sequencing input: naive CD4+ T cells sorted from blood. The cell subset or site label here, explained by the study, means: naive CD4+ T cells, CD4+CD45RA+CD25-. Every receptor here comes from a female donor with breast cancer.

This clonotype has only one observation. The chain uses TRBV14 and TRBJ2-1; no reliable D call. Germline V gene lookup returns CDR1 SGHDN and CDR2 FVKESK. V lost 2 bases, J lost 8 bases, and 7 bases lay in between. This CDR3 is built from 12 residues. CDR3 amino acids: CASSQTRHEQFF. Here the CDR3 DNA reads TGTGCCAGCAGCCAAACGCGACATGAGCAGTTCTTC.

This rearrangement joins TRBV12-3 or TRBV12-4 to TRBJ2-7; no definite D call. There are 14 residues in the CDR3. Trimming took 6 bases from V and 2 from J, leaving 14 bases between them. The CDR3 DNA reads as TGTGCCAGCAGCGAGTACTTAGGGACCTACGAGCAGTACTTC. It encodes CASSEYLGTYEQYF.

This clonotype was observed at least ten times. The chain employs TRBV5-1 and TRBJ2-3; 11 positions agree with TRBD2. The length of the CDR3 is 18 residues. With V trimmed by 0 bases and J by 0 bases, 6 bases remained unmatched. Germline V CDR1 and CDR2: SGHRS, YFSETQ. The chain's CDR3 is CASSLVPSGGMSTDTQYF. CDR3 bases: TGCGCCAGCAGCTTGGTCCCTAGCGGGGGGATGAGCACAGATACGCAGTATTTT.

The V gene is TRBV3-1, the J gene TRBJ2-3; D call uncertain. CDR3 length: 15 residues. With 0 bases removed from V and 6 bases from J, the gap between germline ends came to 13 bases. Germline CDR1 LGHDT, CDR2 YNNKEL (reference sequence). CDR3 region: CASSQDLVGLDTQYF. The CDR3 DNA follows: TGTGCCAGCAGCCAAGATCTCGTAGGTCTGGATACGCAGTATTTT.

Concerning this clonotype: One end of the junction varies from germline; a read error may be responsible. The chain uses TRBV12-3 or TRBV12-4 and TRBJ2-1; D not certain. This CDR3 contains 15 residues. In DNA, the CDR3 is TGTGCCAGCAGTTTAGGTCCGCAGGTATTGAATGAGCGGTTCTTC. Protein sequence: CASSLGPQVLNERFF.

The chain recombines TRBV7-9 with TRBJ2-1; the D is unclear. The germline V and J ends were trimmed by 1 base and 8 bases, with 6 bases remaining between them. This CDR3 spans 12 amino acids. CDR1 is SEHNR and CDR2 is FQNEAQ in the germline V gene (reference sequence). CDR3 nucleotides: TGTGCCAGCAGCTTAGATGGCGATGAGCAGTTCTTC. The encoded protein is CASSLDGDEQFF. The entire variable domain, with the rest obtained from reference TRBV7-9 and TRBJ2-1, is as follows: DTGVSQNPRHKITKRGQNVTFRCDPISEHNRLYWYRQTLGQGPEFLTYFQNEAQLEKSRLLSDRFSAERPKGSFSTLEIQRTEQGDSAMYLCASSLDGDEQFFGPGTRLTVL.

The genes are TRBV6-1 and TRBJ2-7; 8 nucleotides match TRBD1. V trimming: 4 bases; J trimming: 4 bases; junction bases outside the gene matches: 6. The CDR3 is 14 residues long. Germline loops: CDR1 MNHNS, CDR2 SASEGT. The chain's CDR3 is CASSAGTGGYEQYF. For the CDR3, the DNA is TGTGCCAGCAGTGCTGGGACAGGAGGTTACGAGCAGTACTTC.

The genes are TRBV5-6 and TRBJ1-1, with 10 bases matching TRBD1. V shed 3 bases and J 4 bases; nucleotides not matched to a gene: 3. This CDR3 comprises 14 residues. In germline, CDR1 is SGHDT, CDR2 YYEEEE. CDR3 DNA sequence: TGTGCCAGCAGCTGGGACAGGGGAGCCACTGAAGCTTTCTTT. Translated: CASSWDRGATEAFF.

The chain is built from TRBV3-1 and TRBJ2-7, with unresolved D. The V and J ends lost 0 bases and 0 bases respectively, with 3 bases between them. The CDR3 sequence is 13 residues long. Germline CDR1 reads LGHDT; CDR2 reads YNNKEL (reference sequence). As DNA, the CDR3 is TGTGCCAGCAGCCAAGACAGCTCCTACGAGCAGTACTTC. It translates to CASSQDSSYEQYF.

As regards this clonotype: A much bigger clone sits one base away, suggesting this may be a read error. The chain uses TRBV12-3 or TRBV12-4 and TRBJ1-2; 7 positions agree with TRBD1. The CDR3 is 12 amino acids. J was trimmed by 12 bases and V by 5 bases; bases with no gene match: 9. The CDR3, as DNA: TGTGCCAGCAGTCTTGACAGGGAAGGCCACACCTTC. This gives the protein CASSLDREGHTF.

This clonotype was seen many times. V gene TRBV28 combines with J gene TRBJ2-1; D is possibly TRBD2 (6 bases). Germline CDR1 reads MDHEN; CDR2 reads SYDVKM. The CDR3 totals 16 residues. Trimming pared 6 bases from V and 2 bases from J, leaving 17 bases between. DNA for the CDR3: TGTGCCAGCAGCAAAACTAGCCTAACGACCTACAATGAGCAGTTCTTC. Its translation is CASSKTSLTTYNEQFF. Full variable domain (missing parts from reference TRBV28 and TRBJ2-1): DVKVTQSSRYLVKRTGEKVFLECVQDMDHENMFWYRQDPGLGLRLIYFSYDVKMKEKGDIPEGYSVSREKKERFSLILESASTNQTSMYLCASSKTSLTTYNEQFFGPGTRLTVL.

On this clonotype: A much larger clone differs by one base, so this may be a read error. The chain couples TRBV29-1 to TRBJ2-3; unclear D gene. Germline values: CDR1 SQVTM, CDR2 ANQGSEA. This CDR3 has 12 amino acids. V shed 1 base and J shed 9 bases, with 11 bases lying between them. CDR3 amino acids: CSVEGCDPTQYF. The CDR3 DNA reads TGCAGCGTTGAAGGGTGCGATCCAACGCAGTATTTT.

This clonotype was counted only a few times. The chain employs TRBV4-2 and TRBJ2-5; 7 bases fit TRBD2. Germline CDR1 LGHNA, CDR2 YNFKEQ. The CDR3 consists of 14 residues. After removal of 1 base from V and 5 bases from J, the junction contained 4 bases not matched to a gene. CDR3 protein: CASSQGNGRETQYF. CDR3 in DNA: TGTGCCAGCAGCCAAGGCAACGGGAGGGAGACCCAGTACTTC.

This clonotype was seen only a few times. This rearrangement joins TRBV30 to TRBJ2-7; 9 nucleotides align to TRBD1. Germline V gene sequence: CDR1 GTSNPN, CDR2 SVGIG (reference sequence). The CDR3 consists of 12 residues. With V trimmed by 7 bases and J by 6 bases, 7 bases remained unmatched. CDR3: CASGTGPTEQYF. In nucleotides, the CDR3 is TGTGCCTCCGGGACAGGGCCTACCGAGCAGTACTTC.

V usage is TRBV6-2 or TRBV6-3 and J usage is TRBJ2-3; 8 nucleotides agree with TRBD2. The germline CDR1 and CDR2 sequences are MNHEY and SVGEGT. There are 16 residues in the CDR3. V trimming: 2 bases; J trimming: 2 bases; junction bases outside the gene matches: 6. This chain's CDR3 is CASSYRTGGNTDTQYF. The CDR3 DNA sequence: TGTGCCAGCAGTTACAGGACGGGAGGGAACACAGATACGCAGTATTTT.

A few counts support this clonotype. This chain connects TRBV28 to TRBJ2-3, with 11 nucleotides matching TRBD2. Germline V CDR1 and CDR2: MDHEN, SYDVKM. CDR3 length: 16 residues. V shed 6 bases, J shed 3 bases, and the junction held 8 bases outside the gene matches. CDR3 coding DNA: TGTGCCAGCAGGGCAACTAGCGGGAGTCCGACAGATACGCAGTATTTT. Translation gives CASRATSGSPTDTQYF.

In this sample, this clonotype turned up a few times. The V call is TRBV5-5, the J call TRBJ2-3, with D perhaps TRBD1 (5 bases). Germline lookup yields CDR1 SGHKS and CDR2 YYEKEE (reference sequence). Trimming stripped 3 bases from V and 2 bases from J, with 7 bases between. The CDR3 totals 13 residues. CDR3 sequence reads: CASSSDTTDTQYF. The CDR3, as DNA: TGTGCCAGCAGCTCGGACACCACAGATACGCAGTATTTT.

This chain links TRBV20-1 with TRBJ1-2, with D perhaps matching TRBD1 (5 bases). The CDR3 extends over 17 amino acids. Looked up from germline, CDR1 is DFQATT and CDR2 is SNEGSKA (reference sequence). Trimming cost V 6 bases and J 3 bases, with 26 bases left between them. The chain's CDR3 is CSAPQGGSPFGDYGYTF. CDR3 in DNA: TGCAGTGCGCCCCAGGGTGGCAGTCCTTTTGGAGACTATGGCTACACCTTC.

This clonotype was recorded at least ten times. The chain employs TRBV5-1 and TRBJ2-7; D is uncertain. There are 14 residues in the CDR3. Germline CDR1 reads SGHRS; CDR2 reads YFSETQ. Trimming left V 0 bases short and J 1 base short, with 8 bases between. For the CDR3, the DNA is TGCGCCAGCAGCTTGGCTGTGGAATCCTACGAGCAGTACTTC. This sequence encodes CASSLAVESYEQYF.

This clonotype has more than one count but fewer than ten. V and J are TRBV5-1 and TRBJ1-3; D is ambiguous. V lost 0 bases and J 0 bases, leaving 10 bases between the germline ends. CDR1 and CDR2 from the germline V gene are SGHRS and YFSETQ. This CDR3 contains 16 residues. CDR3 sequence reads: CASSLGQPSSGNTIYF. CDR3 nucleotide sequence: TGCGCCAGCAGCTTGGGTCAGCCGAGCTCTGGAAACACCATATATTTT.